This entry lists 24 T cell receptor beta chains sequenced from one sample in a study of CD8 T cells in ankylosing spondylitis. TCRdb passed the 5' RACE reads through MiXCR, listing each CDR3 protein once. The sample yields around 7,000 distinct CDR3 sequences, more than 8% seen once. The material sequenced was blood, either unsorted or a sorted T cell fraction (not recorded which). The receptors here all came from a male donor with ankylosing spondylitis or in good health (not recorded which).

This clonotype is medium-sized by share. The chain combines TRBV9 with TRBJ2-3, with TRBD1 matching 7 bases. Germline V lookup: CDR1 SGDLS, CDR2 YYNGEE. J was trimmed by 2 bases and V by 1 base; bases with no gene match: 10. CDR3 length: 17 amino acids. In nucleotides, the CDR3 is TGTGCCAGCAGCGTACCGCGACAGGGCTGGTCCACAGATACGCAGTATTTT. This encodes CASSVPRQGWSTDTQYF. The full variable domain, its missing parts supplied by reference TRBV9 and TRBJ2-3, is DSGVTQTPKHLITATGQRVTLRCSPRSGDLSVYWYQQSLDQGLQFLIQYYNGEERAKGNILERFSAQQFPDLHSELNLSSLELGDSALYFCASSVPRQGWSTDTQYFGPGTRLTVL.

Within the sample, this clonotype is medium-sized. This chain links TRBV9 with TRBJ2-3; the match to TRBD2 covers 7 bases. This CDR3 region has 15 residues. The germline V gene encodes CDR1 SGDLS and CDR2 YYNGEE. The J segment lost 6 bases and the V segment lost 2 bases, leaving 9 bases of the junction unmatched. The CDR3 here is CASSVLGGDVDTQYF. The CDR3 DNA follows: TGTGCCAGCAGCGTGCTGGGGGGGGATGTGGATACGCAGTATTTT.

The V gene is TRBV9, the J gene TRBJ2-2; 10 bases match TRBD2. The J segment lost 6 bases and the V segment lost 4 bases, leaving 6 bases of the junction unmatched. Per the germline V gene, CDR1 is SGDLS and CDR2 is YYNGEE. The CDR3 is 15 residues long. Here the CDR3 reads CASSLSGGAAGELFF. For the CDR3, the DNA is TGTGCCAGCAGCCTAAGCGGGGGGGCGGCCGGGGAGCTGTTTTTT.

In its sample, this clonotype is medium-sized (0.01 to 0.1%). The V gene is TRBV9, the J gene TRBJ2-3; 9 bases agree with TRBD1. Germline loops: CDR1 SGDLS, CDR2 YYNGEE. The CDR3 runs 15 residues. V was pared by 3 bases and J by 6 bases, with 8 bases of the junction left unmatched. The CDR3: CASSAWTGEEDTQYF. Here the CDR3 DNA reads TGTGCCAGCAGCGCCTGGACAGGGGAAGAGGATACGCAGTATTTT. The whole variable domain, remainder taken from reference TRBV9 and TRBJ2-3, is DSGVTQTPKHLITATGQRVTLRCSPRSGDLSVYWYQQSLDQGLQFLIQYYNGEERAKGNILERFSAQQFPDLHSELNLSSLELGDSALYFCASSAWTGEEDTQYFGPGTRLTVL.

This clonotype came up a few times. The chain carries TRBV9 and TRBJ2-3; 10 bases match TRBD2. After removal of 4 bases from V and 5 bases from J, the junction contained 10 bases not matched to a gene. Germline assignment: CDR1 SGDLS and CDR2 YYNGEE. The CDR3 is 16 amino acids. CDR3 DNA sequence: TGTGCCAGCAGCTCGGGGGCTAGCGGGAGAAGAGATACGCAGTATTTT. Its translation: CASSSGASGRRDTQYF.

This clonotype was recorded a few times. This chain joins TRBV9 and TRBJ2-1; D may be TRBD2 (7 bases). Germline V lookup: CDR1 SGDLS, CDR2 YYNGEE. This CDR3 has 15 amino acids. Trimming shortened V by 2 bases and J by 4 bases, and 13 bases separated the two germline ends. The chain's CDR3 is CASSVGAGVYNEQFF. The CDR3 DNA reads TGTGCCAGCAGCGTGGGGGCGGGGGTATACAATGAGCAGTTCTTC.

This clonotype was seen ten or more times. The CDR3 loop reads CASSGRDRHNEQFF. The CDR3 bases are TGTGCCAGCAGCGGCCGGGACCGCCACAATGAGCAGTTCTTC. The V and J genes are TRBV9 and TRBJ2-1, with D tentatively TRBD1 or TRBD2 (5 bases each). V lost 3 bases to trimming and J lost 5 bases, with 12 bases between them. The CDR3 contains 14 residues. Germline V gene sequence: CDR1 SGDLS, CDR2 YYNGEE.

The J gene is TRBJ2-3, the V gene TRBV9, with 10 bases that match TRBD2. The trim removed 0 bases at V and 4 bases at J, leaving 2 bases unmatched. In germline, CDR1 is SGDLS, CDR2 YYNGEE. This CDR3 spans 15 amino acids. The CDR3: CASSVASGSADTQYF. Written as DNA, the CDR3 is TGTGCCAGCAGCGTAGCTAGCGGGAGTGCAGATACGCAGTATTTT.

This clonotype is classed as medium-sized. The genes are TRBV21-1 and TRBJ1-6; the D call in the table, TRBD1, was not verified against the DNA. TRBV21-1 is annotated as a pseudogene. The length of the CDR3 is 15 residues. The CDR3 DNA reads as TGTGCCAGCAGCAAAGTCTCAGGGGGGAATTCACCCCTCCACTTT. Encoded protein: CASSKVSGGNSPLHF.

This clonotype was counted ten times or more. This sequence joins TRBV9 and TRBJ1-1, with D possibly TRBD1 on 6 matching bases. Trimming pared 1 base from V and 1 base from J, leaving 11 bases between. The CDR3 has 15 amino acids. In germline, CDR1 is SGDLS, CDR2 YYNGEE. The chain's CDR3 is CASSVNTGKNTEAFF. CDR3 nucleotides: TGTGCCAGCAGCGTAAATACAGGGAAGAACACTGAAGCTTTCTTT.

There are a few counts of this clonotype. The genes are TRBV9 and TRBJ2-1; D is perhaps TRBD2 (7 bases). This CDR3 has 15 amino acids. V was pared by 4 bases and J by 0 bases, with 11 bases between. The V gene's germline CDR1 is SGDLS and CDR2 YYNGEE. The CDR3 is CASSYREGSYNEQFF. The CDR3 DNA reads TGTGCCAGCAGCTACAGGGAGGGCTCCTACAATGAGCAGTTCTTC.

This clonotype is deemed medium-sized. The rearrangement uses TRBV9 and TRBJ2-6, with 8 bases matching TRBD1. Germline V gene sequence: CDR1 SGDLS, CDR2 YYNGEE. The CDR3 runs to 17 residues. Unmatched junction bases numbered 6, after V lost 0 bases and J lost 4 bases. CDR3 nucleotide sequence: TGTGCCAGCAGCGTAGCTCAGGGGGCGCTAGGGGCCAACGTCCTGACTTTC. This encodes CASSVAQGALGANVLTF.

The CDR3 spells CASSATGTGGTGELFF. CDR3 nucleotides: TGTGCCAGCAGCGCGACCGGGACAGGGGGCACCGGGGAGCTGTTTTTT. The rearrangement uses TRBV9 and TRBJ2-2, with TRBD1 matching 11 bases. The germline CDR1 and CDR2 sequences are SGDLS and YYNGEE. CDR3 length: 16 amino acids. V dropped 3 bases and J dropped 4; count of bases not matched to a gene: 5.

This clonotype was seen repeatedly, ten times or more. This chain links TRBV9 with TRBJ2-1; D ambiguous. The CDR3 length is 15 residues. Per the germline V gene, CDR1 is SGDLS and CDR2 is YYNGEE. V dropped 4 bases and J dropped 0 bases, with 11 bases sitting between them. The CDR3 spells CASSPEPDSYNEQFF. CDR3 sequence (DNA): TGTGCCAGCAGCCCAGAACCGGACTCCTACAATGAGCAGTTCTTC.

This clonotype is judged medium-sized. Here the CDR3 reads CSTPTGMNSPLHF. CDR3 DNA sequence: TGCAGTACTCCGACAGGGATGAATTCACCCCTCCACTTT. The chain carries TRBV20-1 and TRBJ1-6; 7 nucleotides agree with TRBD1. The CDR3 extends over 13 amino acids. V was pared by 8 bases and J by 7 bases, with 8 bases of the junction left unmatched. Germline V gene sequence: CDR1 DFQATT, CDR2 SNEGSKA (reference sequence).

This clonotype is large in the sample. V gene TRBV9 combines with J gene TRBJ2-3; D gene ambiguous. This CDR3 region has 15 residues. The V end lost 3 bases, the J end lost 0 bases, and 11 bases lay between the germline ends. From germline, CDR1 is SGDLS and CDR2 YYNGEE. In DNA form, the CDR3 reads TGTGCCAGCAGCGGCTGGGGTGAAAGCACAGATACGCAGTATTTT. This gives the protein CASSGWGESTDTQYF. The whole variable domain, remainder taken from reference TRBV9 and TRBJ2-3, is DSGVTQTPKHLITATGQRVTLRCSPRSGDLSVYWYQQSLDQGLQFLIQYYNGEERAKGNILERFSAQQFPDLHSELNLSSLELGDSALYFCASSGWGESTDTQYFGPGTRLTVL.

This clonotype has ten or more counts. V gene TRBV9 combines with J gene TRBJ2-3, with 7 bases lining up with TRBD2. V was clipped by 3 bases and J by 2 bases; unmatched bases: 9. The CDR3 is 16 amino acids. The germline V gene encodes CDR1 SGDLS and CDR2 YYNGEE. The chain's CDR3 is CASSGGTTAFTDTQYF. The CDR3 nucleotides read TGTGCCAGCAGCGGGGGGACTACTGCTTTCACAGATACGCAGTATTTT.

This clonotype was seen a handful of times. The chain links TRBV9 to TRBJ2-1; D perhaps matches TRBD2 (5 bases). Germline V gives CDR1 SGDLS, CDR2 YYNGEE. The CDR3 totals 14 residues. V dropped 3 bases and J dropped 0 bases, with 7 bases sitting between them. The CDR3 DNA follows: TGTGCCAGCAGCGGAGGGAGCTCCTACAATGAGCAGTTCTTC. It yields the protein CASSGGSSYNEQFF.

This clonotype was observed a few times. The chain joins TRBV7-3 to TRBJ1-5, with 8 bases identical to TRBD1. Germline V gene data show CDR1 as SGHTA and CDR2 as FQGTGA. V lost 5 bases, J lost 4 bases, and 10 bases stayed unmatched. CDR3 size: 16 residues. CDR3 loop: CASSPSPTGGNQPQHF. CDR3 nucleotides: TGTGCCAGCAGCCCTAGCCCCACAGGGGGAAATCAGCCCCAGCATTTT.

Only a few counts were recorded for this clonotype. V gene TRBV9 combines with J gene TRBJ2-1, with 8 bases aligning to TRBD1. The CDR3 extends over 17 amino acids. Germline V gene data show CDR1 as SGDLS and CDR2 as YYNGEE. The junction had 5 bases not matched to a gene; V was cut back by 0 bases and J by 0 bases. In nucleotides, the CDR3 is TGTGCCAGCAGCGTAGCTTGGGGGACAGGCTCCTACAATGAGCAGTTCTTC. It specifies CASSVAWGTGSYNEQFF. The variable domain in full, with the rest retrieved from reference TRBV9 and TRBJ2-1, is DSGVTQTPKHLITATGQRVTLRCSPRSGDLSVYWYQQSLDQGLQFLIQYYNGEERAKGNILERFSAQQFPDLHSELNLSSLELGDSALYFCASSVAWGTGSYNEQFFGPGTRLTVL.

This clonotype appeared many times. The rearrangement joins TRBV9 to TRBJ1-5; TRBD1 aligns across 10 bases. The germline gives CDR1 SGDLS, CDR2 YYNGEE. V shed 7 bases, J shed 4 bases, and the junction held 5 bases outside the gene matches. This CDR3 contains 14 residues. CDR3 sequence reads: CASSGTGVNQPQHF. CDR3 DNA sequence: TGTGCCAGCTCCGGGACAGGGGTTAATCAGCCCCAGCATTTT.

This clonotype came up once. Written as DNA, the CDR3 is TGTGCCAGCAGTCCCCCGACCCTACCGAGGTCCTACGAGCAGTACGTC. Its protein product is CASSPPTLPRSYEQYV. The chain carries TRBV6-1 and TRBJ2-7, with D unclear. The CDR3 covers 16 residues. The germline V gene encodes CDR1 MNHNS and CDR2 SASEGT. The ends were cut back, 5 bases at V and 1 base at J, with 18 bases in the middle.

This clonotype was detected ten times or more. The V gene is TRBV9, the J gene TRBJ2-1; maybe TRBD2 (6 bases). V lost 4 bases and J lost 7, with 21 bases in between. Germline V gene data show CDR1 as SGDLS and CDR2 as YYNGEE. The CDR3 is 16 amino acids. The CDR3 coding sequence is TGTGCCAGCAGCCCCCTTCGGACTAAGAAGCTTAATGAGCAGTTCTTC. As protein: CASSPLRTKKLNEQFF.

This clonotype showed up many times. The rearrangement joins TRBV9 to TRBJ2-5, with 12 bases fitting TRBD1. CDR3 length equals 16 residues. Germline lookup yields CDR1 SGDLS and CDR2 YYNGEE. The V gene end was trimmed by 4 bases and the J gene end by 3 bases; junction bases not matched to a gene: 7. The CDR3 sequence: CASSWGGTGGEETQYF. CDR3 nucleotides: TGTGCCAGCAGCTGGGGCGGGACAGGGGGCGAAGAGACCCAGTACTTC.